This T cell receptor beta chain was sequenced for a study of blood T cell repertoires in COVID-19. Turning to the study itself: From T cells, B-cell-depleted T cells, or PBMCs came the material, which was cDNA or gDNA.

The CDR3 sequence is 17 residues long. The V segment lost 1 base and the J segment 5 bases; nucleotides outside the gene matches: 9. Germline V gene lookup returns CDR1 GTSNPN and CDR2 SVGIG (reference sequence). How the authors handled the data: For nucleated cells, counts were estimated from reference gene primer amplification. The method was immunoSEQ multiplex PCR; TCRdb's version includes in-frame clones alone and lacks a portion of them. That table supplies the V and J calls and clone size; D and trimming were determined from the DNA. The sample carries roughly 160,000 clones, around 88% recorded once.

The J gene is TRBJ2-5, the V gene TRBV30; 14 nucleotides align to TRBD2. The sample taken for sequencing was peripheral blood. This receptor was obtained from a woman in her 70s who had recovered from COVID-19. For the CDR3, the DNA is TGTGCCTGGAGTGACCCGGGACTAGCGGGAGTTGGGGAGACCCAGTACTTC. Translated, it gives CAWSDPGLAGVGETQYF.